The source of this T cell receptor beta chain is a study of blood T cell repertoires in COVID-19. Whole-study context: PBMCs, B-cell-depleted T cells, or T cells were the source of the cDNA or gDNA that made up the material.

In the case of this clone: This sample includes further DNA sequences coding for the same CDR3.

Assay: immunoSEQ multiplex PCR; the TCRdb copy retains only in-frame clones and omits some. This sample has 300,000 to 350,000 clones, with 80% to 90% found just once. The CDR3 is 13 residues long. The germline gives CDR1 KGHSH, CDR2 LQKENI. The V and J ends lost 2 bases and 5 bases respectively, with 9 bases between them. This chain links TRBV18 with TRBJ1-2; maybe TRBD1 (5 bases). Sequenced sample: peripheral blood. The sequence came from a young man with active or convalescent COVID-19. CDR3 protein: CASSPGGKYGYTF. Here the CDR3 DNA reads TGTGCCAGCTCACCAGGGGGGAAATATGGCTACACCTTC.